The 27 T cell receptor beta chains reported below all come from one sample, sequenced in a study of shared clonotypes between healthy human individuals. TCRdb's copy holds only in-frame clones and misses some; the assay was immunoSEQ multiplex PCR. The data contain roughly 2.1 million clones, roughly 91% of them singletons. It was CD45RO-negative cells, positively selected for CCR7, that made up naive CD8 cells, with terminally differentiated effector memory CD45RA+ cells excluded. Sequencing was done on a sample of naive CD8+ T cells from PBMCs. All receptors derive from a man aged 18-30 years in good health. Some clones in this sample may be carry-over from other donors' samples.

This chain uses TRBV28 with TRBJ2-1; D remains ambiguous. Trimming stripped 5 bases from V and 2 bases from J, with 16 bases between. Germline V gives CDR1 MDHEN, CDR2 SYDVKM. The CDR3 consists of 16 residues. Written as DNA, the CDR3 is TGTGCCAGCAGTCCGACGTTCGCCAACACCTACAATGAGCAGTTCTTC. This translates into CASSPTFANTYNEQFF. The full variable domain, its missing parts supplied by reference TRBV28 and TRBJ2-1, is DVKVTQSSRYLVKRTGEKVFLECVQDMDHENMFWYRQDPGLGLRLIYFSYDVKMKEKGDIPEGYSVSREKKERFSLILESASTNQTSMYLCASSPTFANTYNEQFFGPGTRLTVL.

The chain joins TRBV19 to TRBJ2-7; 13 bases are a match to TRBD2. Germline V gene lookup returns CDR1 LNHDA and CDR2 SQIVND (reference sequence). Trimming cost V 5 bases and J 0 bases; bases outside gene matches: 4. CDR3 length: 16 residues. The CDR3 protein is CASSPGTSGTSYEQYF. In nucleotides, the CDR3 is TGTGCCAGTAGTCCCGGGACTAGCGGGACCTCCTACGAGCAGTACTTC.

This clone was picked up a small number of times. The chain carries TRBV7-9 and TRBJ2-1; 13 nucleotides line up with TRBD2. Germline CDR1 is SEHNR and CDR2 is FQNEAQ (reference sequence). V was clipped by 5 bases and J by 8 bases; unmatched bases: 6. The CDR3 is 15 amino acids. The CDR3 region has the DNA TGTGCCAGCAGCCATACTAGCGGGAGGGCCTATGAGCAGTTCTTC. This gives the protein CASSHTSGRAYEQFF.

The rearrangement links TRBV7-9 to TRBJ2-7; TRBD2 is a possible D gene (6 bases). Germline V gene lookup returns CDR1 SEHNR and CDR2 FQNEAQ (reference sequence). The CDR3 consists of 15 residues. With 2 bases removed from V and 4 bases from J, the gap between germline ends came to 15 bases. The CDR3 sequence is CASSLISGDPYEQYF. The CDR3 DNA reads as TGTGCCAGCAGCTTAATTTCGGGAGATCCTTACGAGCAGTACTTC. The variable domain in full, with the rest retrieved from reference TRBV7-9 and TRBJ2-7, is DTGVSQNPRHKITKRGQNVTFRCDPISEHNRLYWYRQTLGQGPEFLTYFQNEAQLEKSRLLSDRFSAERPKGSFSTLEIQRTEQGDSAMYLCASSLISGDPYEQYFGPGTRLTVT.

The chain links TRBV28 to TRBJ2-3; the D is unclear. V dropped 3 bases and J dropped 7 bases, with 17 bases sitting between them. The CDR3 runs 15 residues. The germline V gene has CDR1 MDHEN and CDR2 SYDVKM. The CDR3 DNA reads TGTGCCAGCAGTTTCCTCAGAGGTAATATGCATACGCAGTATTTT. It encodes CASSFLRGNMHTQYF.

The chain uses TRBV5-6 and TRBJ2-7; 9 nucleotides agree with TRBD2. Germline values: CDR1 SGHDT, CDR2 YYEEEE. The CDR3 totals 17 residues. Unmatched junction bases numbered 15, after V lost 2 bases and J lost 6 bases. The CDR3 bases are TGTGCCAGCAGCTTATCTGGAGCGGGAGGTCGCGGGGCCGAGCAGTACTTC. It yields the protein CASSLSGAGGRGAEQYF.

The chain joins TRBV28 to TRBJ1-5, with D perhaps TRBD1 (6 bases). V was trimmed by 6 bases and J by 1 base, leaving 16 bases between them. This CDR3 comprises 16 residues. Germline-derived CDR1 and CDR2 are MDHEN and SYDVKM. DNA of the CDR3: TGTGCCAGCAGAACCCCTATACAGGGAAGCAATCAGCCCCAGCATTTT. Translation gives CASRTPIQGSNQPQHF.

The V call is TRBV6-7, the J call TRBJ1-6; 7 bases map to TRBD1. TRBV6-7 is classed as an ORF, of uncertain function. Unmatched junction bases numbered 20, after V lost 9 bases and J lost 12 bases. The CDR3 is 16 amino acids. CDR3 bases: TGTGCCAGACCGGGACAGCAAGGCCCCCTAACTTTACCCCTCCACTTT. It codes for CARPGQQGPLTLPLHF.

The J gene is TRBJ1-2, the V gene TRBV14; 12 nucleotides align to TRBD1. The V gene end was trimmed by 3 bases and the J gene end by 4 bases; junction bases not matched to a gene: 6. Germline CDR1 reads SGHDN; CDR2 reads FVKESK. The CDR3 covers 16 residues. The CDR3 DNA sequence: TGTGCCAGCAGCCACCGGGACAGGGGGCTGGGCTATGGCTACACCTTC. Protein product: CASSHRDRGLGYGYTF.

The chain uses TRBV10-3 and TRBJ2-7; D is uncertain. CDR3 length equals 12 residues. CDR1 and CDR2 (germline): ENHRY, SYGVKD. Trimming cost V 10 bases and J 6 bases, with 16 bases left between them. Here the CDR3 reads CATSPDQSEQYF. CDR3 nucleotides: TGTGCCACCAGCCCCGACCAGTCCGAGCAGTACTTC.

The chain carries TRBV28 and TRBJ1-2; D is possibly TRBD1 (5 bases). This CDR3 region has 15 residues. Trimming took off 5 bases at V and 6 bases at J, with 19 bases between the two ends. Germline CDR1 reads MDHEN; CDR2 reads SYDVKM. The CDR3 coding sequence is TGTGCCAGCAGTAACCACCGGAGGGGCCGTAATGGCTACACCTTC. Translation: CASSNHRRGRNGYTF.

The genes are TRBV27 and TRBJ2-3; D uncertain. The ends were cut back, 8 bases at V and 4 bases at J, with 7 bases in the middle. The CDR3 has 11 residues. Germline V gene sequence: CDR1 MNHEY, CDR2 SMNVEV (reference sequence). CDR3 sequence: CASHGADTQYF. The CDR3 region has the DNA TGTGCCAGCCATGGGGCAGATACGCAGTATTTT.

V and J are TRBV14 and TRBJ1-4, with TRBD1 matching 9 bases. Losses at the gene ends were 1 base for V and 4 bases for J; bases not matched to a gene: 4. Germline V gene sequence: CDR1 SGHDN, CDR2 FVKESK. The CDR3 is 16 residues long. The CDR3 region is CASSQAGQGFNEKLFF. The CDR3 nucleotides read TGTGCCAGCAGCCAAGCGGGACAGGGCTTTAATGAAAAACTGTTTTTT.

V and J are TRBV6-1 and TRBJ2-7, with D uncertain. Trimming cost V 3 bases and J 0 bases, with 9 bases left between them. The germline CDR1 and CDR2 sequences are MNHNS and SASEGT. CDR3 length equals 14 residues. CDR3 DNA sequence: TGTGCCAGCAGTGATTGGCTTAGCTCCTACGAGCAGTACTTC. Residues: CASSDWLSSYEQYF.

Notes on this clone: The sample carries other DNA sequences with the same CDR3. V gene TRBV7-8 combines with J gene TRBJ2-7; D possibly corresponds to TRBD2 (6 bases). Trimming removed 1 base at V and 4 bases at J, with 8 bases between. This CDR3 is built from 13 residues. Germline V gene lookup returns CDR1 SGHVS and CDR2 FQNEAQ. The CDR3 sequence: CASSLGLAYEQYF. In DNA, the CDR3 is TGTGCCAGCAGCTTAGGCCTAGCGTACGAGCAGTACTTC.

V usage is TRBV14 and J usage is TRBJ2-3; possible D gene TRBD2, 6 bases. Germline V CDR1 and CDR2: SGHDN, FVKESK. The CDR3 is 15 residues long. With 2 bases removed from V and 2 bases from J, the gap between germline ends came to 11 bases. The CDR3 nucleotides read TGTGCCAGCAGCCAATGGAGGGGAAACACAGATACGCAGTATTTT. Protein sequence: CASSQWRGNTDTQYF.

V and J are TRBV4-2 and TRBJ2-1; no clear D. Trimming cost V 1 base and J 7 bases, with 8 bases left between them. CDR3 length equals 13 residues. Germline loops: CDR1 LGHNA, CDR2 YNFKEQ. CDR3 protein: CASSQVLGNEQFF. The CDR3 region has the DNA TGTGCCAGCAGCCAAGTTCTTGGGAATGAGCAGTTCTTC.

The chain links TRBV5-1 to TRBJ2-1, with 13 nucleotides matching TRBD2. CDR3 length: 15 residues. The germline CDR1 and CDR2 sequences are SGHRS and YFSETQ. Unmatched junction bases numbered 8, after V lost 2 bases and J lost 12 bases. Here the CDR3 reads CASSFGTSGRAGQFF. In DNA, the CDR3 is TGCGCCAGCAGCTTCGGTACTAGCGGGAGGGCTGGGCAGTTCTTC.

The chain employs TRBV4-3 and TRBJ2-4; D possibly corresponds to TRBD2 (6 bases). Between the trimmed V and J ends, which lost 1 base and 0 bases, there was a span of 10 bases. The CDR3 loop spans 16 amino acids. CDR1 LGHNA and CDR2 YSLEER come from the germline V gene. CDR3 coding DNA: TGCGCCAGCAGCCAAGTCCTGGGGGGAGCCAAAAACATTCAGTACTTC. It specifies CASSQVLGGAKNIQYF.

CDR3: CASRTLDYEQYF. The DNA for the CDR3 is TGTGCCAGCAGGACCCTGGACTATGAGCAGTACTTC. The V and J genes are TRBV6-5 and TRBJ2-5; TRBD2 is a possible D gene (6 bases). Trimming took off 6 bases at V and 11 bases at J, with 16 bases between the two ends. The CDR3 runs 12 residues. Germline-derived CDR1 and CDR2 are MNHEY and SVGAGI.

This chain connects TRBV11-2 to TRBJ2-7; weak D call: TRBD1 (5 bases). The CDR3 is made up of 14 amino acids. The germline V and J ends were trimmed by 4 bases and 3 bases, with 13 bases remaining between them. From germline, CDR1 is SGHAT and CDR2 FQNNGV. CDR3 protein: CASSWPTGNYEQYF. Written as DNA, the CDR3 is TGTGCCAGCAGCTGGCCCACAGGAAACTACGAGCAGTACTTC. The whole variable domain, remainder taken from reference TRBV11-2 and TRBJ2-7, is EAGVAQSPRYKIIEKRQSVAFWCNPISGHATLYWYQQILGQGPKLLIQFQNNGVVDDSQLPKDRFSAERLKGVDSTLKIQPAKLEDSAVYLCASSWPTGNYEQYFGPGTRLTVT.

A remark on this clone: This sample includes further DNA sequences coding for the same CDR3. The CDR3 sequence: CASSSGGETQYF. DNA of the CDR3: TGTGCCAGCAGCTCAGGAGGGGAGACCCAGTACTTC. The chain recombines TRBV7-9 with TRBJ2-5; tentatively, D is TRBD2 (6 bases). The CDR3 length is 12 residues. Germline CDR1 SEHNR, CDR2 FQNEAQ (reference sequence). V lost 4 bases and J 5 bases, leaving 8 bases between the germline ends.

The chain recombines TRBV7-9 with TRBJ2-4, with unresolved D. V was cut by 1 base and J by 12 bases, with 16 bases left in between. The CDR3 has 14 amino acids. The germline CDR1 and CDR2 sequences are SEHNR and FQNEAQ (reference sequence). In DNA, the CDR3 is TGTGCCAGCAGCTTAGATGGGCTCTTCTCAGATCAGTACTTC. Protein: CASSLDGLFSDQYF.

V and J are TRBV5-1 and TRBJ2-7; no definite D call. The CDR3 loop spans 15 amino acids. CDR1 is SGHRS and CDR2 is YFSETQ in the germline V gene. The V end lost 1 base, the J end lost 6 bases, and 17 bases lay between the germline ends. In DNA form, the CDR3 reads TGCGCCAGCAGCTTGAATGGTCGCGTCCCCTCCGAGCAGTACTTC. The encoded protein is CASSLNGRVPSEQYF.

The chain links TRBV27 to TRBJ1-6; D gene ambiguous. The CDR3 loop spans 13 amino acids. Deletions cut 3 bases from V and 6 bases from J, with 6 bases between. Germline V gene sequence: CDR1 MNHEY, CDR2 SMNVEV (reference sequence). The CDR3 region is CASSFLGNSPLHF. DNA of the CDR3: TGTGCCAGCAGTTTCTTGGGTAATTCACCCCTCCACTTT.

The V gene is TRBV9, the J gene TRBJ2-7; TRBD2 matches 8 bases. CDR1 and CDR2 from the germline V gene are SGDLS and YYNGEE. The V and J ends lost 4 bases and 0 bases, in that order; junction bases with no gene match: 9. The CDR3 totals 16 residues. CDR3 nucleotides: TGTGCCAGCAGCTCTGGCTCCCTAGCGGGCTCCTACGAGCAGTACTTC. It encodes CASSSGSLAGSYEQYF.

The chain is built from TRBV19 and TRBJ1-1; unclear D gene. The CDR3 totals 14 residues. Trimming stripped 10 bases from V and 1 base from J, with 16 bases between. The V gene's germline CDR1 is LNHDA and CDR2 SQIVND (reference sequence). The CDR3 loop is CATNPDGANTEAFF. In DNA form, the CDR3 reads TGTGCCACAAACCCGGACGGCGCGAACACTGAAGCTTTCTTT. The entire variable domain, with the rest obtained from reference TRBV19 and TRBJ1-1, is as follows: DGGITQSPKYLFRKEGQNVTLSCEQNLNHDAMYWYRQDPGQGLRLIYYSQIVNDFQKGDIAEGYSVSREKKESFPLTVTSAQKNPTAFYLCATNPDGANTEAFFGQGTRLTVV.